A single sample gave rise to the 2 T cell receptor beta chains below, sequenced in a study of blood T cell repertoires in COVID-19. The repertoire was sequenced with immunoSEQ multiplex PCR; TCRdb's copy has only in-frame clones and lacks some. The sample yields 300,000 or so clones, more than 75% seen once. Sample: PBMCs or T cells enriched from blood (not recorded which). These receptors originate from a woman aged 30 to 39 who had recovered from COVID-19.

This chain uses TRBV30 with TRBJ1-1, with D tentatively TRBD1 (5 bases). The germline V and J ends were trimmed by 3 bases and 0 bases, with 8 bases remaining between them. This CDR3 comprises 13 residues. From germline, CDR1 is GTSNPN and CDR2 SVGIG (reference sequence). CDR3 nucleotide sequence: TGTGCCTGGAGGCTGACAGTGAACACTGAAGCTTTCTTT. Translating it yields CAWRLTVNTEAFF.

This clone has just a few counts. The chain links TRBV7-2 to TRBJ1-3, with TRBD1 matching 12 bases. This CDR3 has 20 amino acids. CDR1 SGHTA and CDR2 FQGNSA come from the germline V gene. The V segment lost 0 bases and the J segment 2 bases; nucleotides outside the gene matches: 11. The CDR3 protein is CASSLAGTGGAPSAGNTIYF. The CDR3 nucleotides read TGTGCCAGCAGCTTAGCAGGGACAGGGGGCGCCCCATCGGCTGGAAACACCATATATTTT.